The rows below give T cell receptor beta chains drawn from one sample of a study of blood T cells in healthy people across ages. Using its own MiXCR run on the 5' RACE reads, TCRdb lists one record per CDR3 protein. There are hundreds of thousands of distinct CDR3 sequences in the sample; approximately 25% occur only once, and just under 9.5% lies in the top ten. This sample was also put to use in a study of T cells of mothers and their children.

Sequenced sample: blood. The receptor source for this set is a boy under 18 in good health. CDR3s leave out the opening cysteine and the closing phenylalanine or tryptophan.

v_gene: TRBV2
j_gene: TRBJ2-5
CDR3aa: ASSDGGETQY

v_gene: TRBV4-2
j_gene: TRBJ1-4
CDR3aa: ASSQAQQTTNEKLF

v_gene: TRBV6-5
j_gene: -
CDR3aa: ASSPPGGHEQY

v_gene: TRBV2
j_gene: TRBJ2-2
CDR3aa: ASSPPGTGDYQQANTGELF

v_gene: TRBV7-9
j_gene: TRBJ1-2
CDR3aa: ASSLAWDRGVYT

v_gene: TRBV5-1
j_gene: TRBJ2-7
CDR3aa: ASSADQGYEQY

v_gene: TRBV4-1
j_gene: TRBJ1-2
CDR3aa: ASSQVSRGNYGYT

v_gene: TRBV15
j_gene: -
CDR3aa: ATSRGGTGTSHEQY

v_gene: TRBV2
j_gene: TRBJ2-5
CDR3aa: ASSELSGSKTQY

v_gene: TRBV7-2
j_gene: TRBJ1-4
CDR3aa: ASSLYPRGDRGEKLF

v_gene: TRBV5-1
j_gene: TRBJ2-2
CDR3aa: ASSLYSGDTGELF

v_gene: TRBV27
j_gene: TRBJ1-4
CDR3aa: ATGFNEKLF

v_gene: TRBV7-8
j_gene: TRBJ1-2
CDR3aa: ASSPGRVYGYT

v_gene: TRBV7-2
j_gene: -
CDR3aa: ASSLEPGRWETQY

v_gene: TRBV4-3
j_gene: TRBJ1-2
CDR3aa: ASSQGQENYGYT

v_gene: TRBV12-3/TRBV12-4
j_gene: TRBJ2-3
CDR3aa: ASSPTGDTDVQY

v_gene: TRBV11-2
j_gene: TRBJ1-1
CDR3aa: ASSGPASAF

v_gene: TRBV20-1
j_gene: TRBJ2-7
CDR3aa: SARRTGIYEQY

v_gene: TRBV4-3
j_gene: -
CDR3aa: ASSQDHLAGSYEQY

v_gene: TRBV14
j_gene: TRBJ1-2
CDR3aa: ASSQDDVDYGYT

v_gene: TRBV7-8
j_gene: TRBJ2-3
CDR3aa: ASSYILADTDTQY

v_gene: TRBV9
j_gene: TRBJ2-1
CDR3aa: ASSPRTGVNNEQF

v_gene: TRBV11-2
j_gene: TRBJ2-5
CDR3aa: ASSPQKQETQY

v_gene: TRBV18
j_gene: TRBJ2-5
CDR3aa: ASSSTAQETQY

v_gene: TRBV27
j_gene: TRBJ1-1
CDR3aa: ASTPGNTEAF

v_gene: TRBV5-1
j_gene: TRBJ2-1
CDR3aa: ASSLAVASGAGEQF

v_gene: TRBV15
j_gene: TRBJ1-2
CDR3aa: ATSRQRDRGYGYT